The T cell receptor (beta chain) described here comes from a study of naive and memory T cell subsets. This clonotype was picked up a small number of times. What it binds is unknown. Study conclusions and caveats: The power law exponent of TCR abundance differed between naive and memory cells. Over 85% of naive TCR sequences appeared only once after error correction, unlike memory subsets.

An equimolar mix of two oligonucleotides served as the beta constant-region primer for TRBC1 and TRBC2. Ligation attached a single-stranded oligonucleotide with a 12-nucleotide UMI and the SP2 primer to the cDNA 3' end. The ligated cDNA underwent four PCR rounds using SP2 and nested alpha and beta constant-region primers. TCRdb redid the calling of the UMI-ligation and nested PCR reads with MiXCR, one entry per CDR3 protein. The sample shows about 85,000 distinct CDR3 sequences, under 15% of them seen only once. This TCR derives from a human donor in good health. What was sequenced was central memory CD4+ T cells from blood.

The CDR3: CASSLGQGGSYEQYF. Written as DNA, the CDR3 is TGTGCCAGCAGTTTAGGACAGGGTGGCTCCTACGAGCAGTACTTC. The rearrangement uses TRBV12-3 or TRBV12-4 and TRBJ2-7, with 7 bases identical to TRBD1. This CDR3 spans 15 amino acids. Trimming removed 1 base from V and 0 bases from J; junction bases left unmatched: 3.